The 20 T cell receptor beta chains presented below share a single source sample, sequenced in a study of cytomegalovirus exposure and HLA in healthy donors. Some clones are missing from TCRdb's copy, which holds only in-frame ones; the method was immunoSEQ multiplex PCR. The table lists around 150,000 clones, around nine tenths of them singletons. What was sequenced was PBMCs. These receptors originate from a woman aged 18-30 years in good health and CMV-seronegative.

This rearrangement joins TRBV14 to TRBJ2-7, with a possible D match to TRBD1 (6 bases). V lost 6 bases, J lost 2 bases, and 14 bases lay in between. Germline CDR1 and CDR2: SGHDN and FVKESK. The CDR3 is 14 amino acids. The chain's CDR3 is CASRLAGETYEQYF. CDR3 DNA sequence: TGTGCCAGCAGACTGGCAGGGGAAACCTACGAGCAGTACTTC.

The count of this clone is one. The chain recombines TRBV9 with TRBJ2-2, with unresolved D. This CDR3 comprises 11 residues. The ends were cut back, 4 bases at V and 6 bases at J, with 4 bases in the middle. CDR1 and CDR2 (germline): SGDLS, YYNGEE. In nucleotides, the CDR3 is TGTGCCAGCAGCCTCGCCGGGGAGCTGTTTTTT. Translation: CASSLAGELFF. The whole variable domain, remainder taken from reference TRBV9 and TRBJ2-2, is DSGVTQTPKHLITATGQRVTLRCSPRSGDLSVYWYQQSLDQGLQFLIQYYNGEERAKGNILERFSAQQFPDLHSELNLSSLELGDSALYFCASSLAGELFFGEGSRLTVL.

Only one count was recorded for this clone. J is TRBJ2-3 and V is TRBV7-2, with 7 nucleotides matching TRBD2. V gave up 3 bases and J gave up 8 bases; unmatched junction bases: 8. The CDR3 is 14 amino acids. Germline assignment: CDR1 SGHTA and CDR2 FQGNSA. CDR3: CASSFSTSDGTQYF. In DNA form, the CDR3 reads TGTGCCAGCAGCTTTTCAACTAGCGACGGTACGCAGTATTTT.

This chain connects TRBV2 to TRBJ1-4, with 7 nucleotides matching TRBD1. The CDR3 extends over 14 amino acids. V lost 2 bases, J lost 8 bases, and 5 bases stayed unmatched. Germline lookup yields CDR1 SNHLY and CDR2 FYNNEI. The CDR3 nucleotides are TGTGCCAGCAGTGAATGGGCAGGGGGAGAAAAACTGTTTTTT. This encodes CASSEWAGGEKLFF.

The J gene is TRBJ1-2, the V gene TRBV30; D is unresolved. Trimming removed 3 bases from V and 8 bases from J, with 16 bases in between. The length of the CDR3 is 13 residues. Germline CDR1 GTSNPN, CDR2 SVGIG (reference sequence). The CDR3 here is CAWSPRGALGYTF. The CDR3 DNA is TGTGCCTGGAGCCCACGGGGAGCCCTGGGCTACACCTTC.

V and J are TRBV6-4 and TRBJ2-2; D is undetermined. Trimming cost V 0 bases and J 6 bases, with 5 bases left between them. The CDR3 runs to 13 residues. Germline CDR1 and CDR2: MRHNA and SNTAGT. CDR3 DNA sequence: TGTGCCAGCAGTGACTCTGAGGCCGGGGAGCTGTTTTTT. Protein sequence: CASSDSEAGELFF.

This chain uses TRBV6-1 with TRBJ2-1; TRBD1 aligns across 9 bases. Germline trimming cut 3 bases from V and 12 bases from J; bases unmatched to any gene: 15. The CDR3 length is 16 residues. Germline loops: CDR1 MNHNS, CDR2 SASEGT. In DNA form, the CDR3 reads TGTGCCAGCAGTGAGACCGGACAGGGGTCAACAGGTGGGCAGTTCTTC. The encoded protein is CASSETGQGSTGGQFF.

V usage is TRBV7-6 and J usage is TRBJ2-2, with D maybe TRBD2 (6 bases). The CDR3 extends over 14 amino acids. V lost 7 bases and J 6 bases, leaving 15 bases between the germline ends. Germline V gene sequence: CDR1 SGHVS, CDR2 FNYEAQ. The chain's CDR3 is CASNLGGGAGELFF. The CDR3 nucleotides read TGTGCCAGCAATCTGGGGGGTGGCGCCGGGGAGCTGTTTTTT.

This chain links TRBV19 with TRBJ2-7, with 9 bases that match TRBD1. V was pared by 7 bases and J by 5 bases, with 12 bases of the junction left unmatched. The CDR3 has 15 amino acids. The germline V gene has CDR1 LNHDA and CDR2 SQIVND (reference sequence). The CDR3 bases are TGTGCCAGTACATCCCTGACAGGGGGATTCAACGAGCAGTACTTC. As protein: CASTSLTGGFNEQYF.

The rearrangement uses TRBV10-2 and TRBJ1-2; no reliable D call. V lost 8 bases, J lost 5 bases, and 9 bases lay in between. Germline V CDR1 and CDR2: WSHSY, SAAADI. The CDR3 extends over 11 amino acids. The CDR3 loop reads CASGAVYGYTF. The CDR3 coding sequence is TGCGCCAGCGGAGCCGTATATGGCTACACCTTC.

The chain carries TRBV28 and TRBJ1-2, with TRBD1 as a possible D gene (5 bases). The CDR3 extends over 15 amino acids. From germline, CDR1 is MDHEN and CDR2 SYDVKM. V gave up 2 bases and J gave up 5 bases, with 15 bases separating them. The CDR3 nucleotides read TGTGCCAGCAGTTTAGGGGGGGGTGAGGGTTATGGCTACACCTTC. Translated, it gives CASSLGGGEGYGYTF.

The chain carries TRBV6-1 and TRBJ2-7; possibly TRBD2 for D (7 bases). Deletions cut 10 bases from V and 0 bases from J, with 16 bases between. CDR1 and CDR2 (germline): MNHNS, SASEGT. The CDR3 spans 14 residues. The CDR3 protein is CATRRGGSSYEQYF. DNA for the CDR3: TGTGCCACCCGGAGGGGGGGAAGCTCCTACGAGCAGTACTTC.

This chain links TRBV6-6 with TRBJ2-1, with D maybe TRBD2 (7 bases). The ends were cut back, 6 bases at V and 13 bases at J, with 19 bases in the middle. In germline, CDR1 is MNHNY, CDR2 SVGAGI (reference sequence). CDR3 length: 13 amino acids. CDR3 in amino acids: CASSRGAEGLQFF. Here the CDR3 DNA reads TGTGCCAGCAGCCGGGGGGCGGAGGGGCTCCAGTTCTTC.

The V gene is TRBV19, the J gene TRBJ1-5; 11 nucleotides agree with TRBD1. The J segment lost 4 bases and the V segment lost 6 bases, leaving 11 bases of the junction unmatched. This CDR3 has 17 amino acids. Germline V gives CDR1 LNHDA, CDR2 SQIVND (reference sequence). The DNA of the CDR3 is TGTGCCAGTAGGAGAATGGACAGGGGGCGAACAAATCAGCCCCAGCATTTT. It yields the protein CASRRMDRGRTNQPQHF.

This chain connects TRBV9 to TRBJ1-3, with a possible D match to TRBD1 (6 bases). This CDR3 is built from 15 residues. Germline V gene sequence: CDR1 SGDLS, CDR2 YYNGEE. V was clipped by 4 bases and J by 2 bases, with 13 bases between them. CDR3: CASSSHTGTGNTIYF. CDR3 DNA sequence: TGTGCCAGCAGCTCCCATACAGGGACTGGAAACACCATATATTTT. Variable domain in full (rest from reference TRBV9 and TRBJ1-3): DSGVTQTPKHLITATGQRVTLRCSPRSGDLSVYWYQQSLDQGLQFLIQYYNGEERAKGNILERFSAQQFPDLHSELNLSSLELGDSALYFCASSSHTGTGNTIYFGEGSWLTVV.

In this sample, this clone turned up a few times. The chain recombines TRBV7-3 with TRBJ1-4, with a weak D call TRBD1 (6 bases). Trimming took off 5 bases at V and 11 bases at J, with 15 bases between the two ends. The germline V gene has CDR1 SGHTA and CDR2 FQGTGA. The CDR3 consists of 13 residues. DNA of the CDR3: TGTGCCAGCAGCCAGGGGAATGGGGGTAAACTGTTTTTT. Residues: CASSQGNGGKLFF.

This clone was counted only a few times. The J gene is TRBJ1-1, the V gene TRBV7-3; the D is unclear. CDR3 size: 14 residues. Trimming stripped 0 bases from V and 1 base from J, with 6 bases between. CDR1 is SGHTA, CDR2 FQGTGA, per germline. The CDR3 DNA reads as TGTGCCAGCAGCTTAACAGGGAGGAACACTGAAGCTTTCTTT. Protein sequence: CASSLTGRNTEAFF.

By frequency in the sample, this clone is medium-sized. This chain joins TRBV5-4 and TRBJ2-3; 8 bases align to TRBD2. J lost 1 base, V lost 2 bases, and 3 bases had no gene match. From germline, CDR1 is SGHNT and CDR2 YYREEE (reference sequence). CDR3 length: 15 amino acids. CDR3 residues: CASSLRREGTDTQYF. The CDR3 DNA reads as TGTGCCAGCAGCTTAAGGCGGGAGGGCACAGATACGCAGTATTTT.

The V and J genes are TRBV7-2 and TRBJ1-5, with D possibly matching TRBD1 (5 bases). Germline-derived CDR1 and CDR2 are SGHTA and FQGNSA. Trimming shortened V by 0 bases and J by 7 bases, and 16 bases separated the two germline ends. CDR3 size: 16 residues. Here the CDR3 DNA reads TGTGCCAGCAGCTTAGCTTCCGGCAGGGAGGGACAGCCCCAGCATTTT. Encoded protein: CASSLASGREGQPQHF.

The rearrangement links TRBV4-3 to TRBJ2-1, with D perhaps matching TRBD2 (6 bases). Deletions cut 3 bases from V and 7 bases from J, with 19 bases between. The V gene's germline CDR1 is LGHNA and CDR2 YSLEER. The CDR3 sequence is 16 residues long. CDR3 sequence: CASSQRSGGGRNEQFF. CDR3 nucleotide sequence: TGCGCCAGCAGCCAGCGAAGCGGCGGAGGGAGGAATGAGCAGTTCTTC.